The present T cell receptor beta chain was sequenced within a study of graft-versus-host responses after intestinal transplantation. Study-level information: Each recipient received anti-thymocyte globulin induction, then tacrolimus and steroids for 2 to 3 years.

Overall study results and limits: Individuals carrying graft-donor T cell macrochimerism showed high graft-versus-host to host-versus-graft clonal ratios in allografts. Maximum circulating GvH clone levels tracked with early post-transplant HvG decreases.

As to this clone: Antigen: not known.

Only in-frame clones appear in the TCRdb table, and some are missing; sequencing was by immunoSEQ multiplex PCR. The sample has over 100,000 clones, over 85% seen once. CDR1 is MDHEN and CDR2 is SYDVKM in the germline V gene. Trimming left V 8 bases short and J 1 base short, with 19 bases between. The CDR3 sequence is 16 residues long. This specimen consisted of unstimulated CD4+ T cells sorted from spleen or lymph node cells, obtained before transplant. The TCR sequence derives from a human donor who was the organ donor for an intestinal transplant. The V and J genes are TRBV28 and TRBJ2-3; D possibly corresponds to TRBD2 (5 bases). This chain's CDR3 is CASPPPGSSGTDTQYF. CDR3 nucleotide sequence: TGTGCCAGCCCTCCGCCGGGCAGTAGCGGCACAGATACGCAGTATTTT.